The 3 T cell receptor beta chains presented below share a single source sample, sequenced in a study of control samples from healthy donors and cancer patients. The protocol was immunoSEQ multiplex PCR, while the TCRdb copy is restricted to in-frame clones and leaves out a portion. The repertoire holds under 450,000 clones, with 80% to 95% as singletons. Sequences were obtained from PBMCs. Source of these receptors: a man aged 35 to 55 with head and neck cancer.

The rearrangement links TRBV19 to TRBJ1-1; D gene unclear. The CDR3 spans 14 residues. Germline values: CDR1 LNHDA, CDR2 SQIVND (reference sequence). Trimming removed 3 bases from V and 0 bases from J, with 8 bases in between. This chain's CDR3 is CASSMNSLNTEAFF. DNA of the CDR3: TGTGCCAGTAGTATGAACAGTCTGAACACTGAAGCTTTCTTT.

The chain links TRBV7-9 to TRBJ1-5; D not resolved. CDR1 and CDR2 (germline): SEHNR, FQNEAQ (reference sequence). Trimming shortened V by 5 bases and J by 0 bases, and 8 bases separated the two germline ends. CDR3 size: 14 residues. CDR3: CASSPHDSNQPQHF. The CDR3 DNA reads TGTGCCAGCAGCCCCCATGATAGCAATCAGCCCCAGCATTTT.

The chain uses TRBV6-2 or TRBV6-3 and TRBJ1-1; possible D gene TRBD1, 5 bases. The CDR3 has 13 amino acids. Germline assignment: CDR1 MNHEY and CDR2 SVGEGT. V was cut by 5 bases and J by 5 bases, with 12 bases left in between. The CDR3 loop reads CASSQQGGTEAFF. The CDR3 nucleotides are TGTGCCAGCAGTCAGCAGGGTGGGACTGAAGCTTTCTTT.